This entry is about one T cell receptor (beta chain). The data were taken from a study of T cell repertoires in ileal Crohn's disease. Overall study: About half of patients got postoperative therapy: roughly 12 thiopurines, some 19 anti-TNF.

Approximately 510 nanograms of biopsy DNA per sample underwent TCRB immunosequencing. Libraries were prepared by immunoSEQ multiplex PCR; TCRdb keeps only in-frame clonotypes and omits some of them. The data contain about 14,000 clones, around 78% of them singletons. This CDR3 is built from 14 residues. Per the germline V gene, CDR1 is KGHSH and CDR2 is LQKENI. V was pared by 3 bases and J by 9 bases, with 14 bases between. The TCR was taken from an adult with Crohn's disease. This chain uses TRBV18 with TRBJ1-4; a weak D match, TRBD1 (6 bases). The sample comprised ileal tissue. CDR3 region: CASSPGRGTQKLFF. CDR3 in DNA: TGTGCCAGCTCACCCGGGCGTGGGACACAAAAACTGTTTTTT.